These 25 T cell receptor beta chains came from one sample sequenced in a study of blood T cells in healthy people across ages. A J-beta primer mix and a sample-barcoded 5' primer were used in a second PCR of roughly 6 to 11 cycles. In TCRdb, the 5' RACE reads were re-called with MiXCR into one record per CDR3 protein. Here the sample spans hundreds of thousands of distinct CDR3 sequences, around 45% being singletons. The sample comprised blood. The receptors shown here come from a man between 60 and 75 years old in good health.

The count of this clonotype is one. The chain recombines TRBV5-5 with TRBJ2-7; D uncertain. Germline V gene sequence: CDR1 SGHKS, CDR2 YYEKEE (reference sequence). CDR3 length equals 13 residues. V lost 7 bases and J 3 bases, leaving 14 bases between the germline ends. CDR3 in amino acids: CASSGQEYYEQYF. CDR3 nucleotides: TGTGCCAGCTCCGGGCAGGAGTACTACGAGCAGTACTTC.

This clonotype occurred many times. The genes are TRBV28 and TRBJ2-7, with 9 bases fitting TRBD1. The germline CDR1 and CDR2 sequences are MDHEN and SYDVKM. V trimming: 5 bases; J trimming: 7 bases; junction bases outside the gene matches: 12. This CDR3 contains 15 residues. DNA for the CDR3: TGTGCCAGCAGTGGACCGGGACAGGGAAGTTCGGAGCAGTACTTC. Translation: CASSGPGQGSSEQYF.

The V and J genes are TRBV20-1 and TRBJ2-1; 7 bases fit TRBD1. The J segment lost 6 bases and the V segment lost 5 bases, leaving 4 bases of the junction unmatched. The CDR3 has 12 amino acids. Per germline, CDR1 DFQATT and CDR2 SNEGSKA (reference sequence). Written as DNA, the CDR3 is TGCAGTGCTCGACAGGGTAGCAATGAGCAGTTCTTC. Amino acids: CSARQGSNEQFF.

This clonotype was observed a handful of times. The V call is TRBV10-3, the J call TRBJ2-7; TRBD2 matches at 8 bases. Losses at the gene ends were 6 bases for V and 0 bases for J; bases not matched to a gene: 4. The CDR3 loop spans 14 amino acids. CDR1 is ENHRY and CDR2 is SYGVKD in the germline V gene. CDR3: CAISPGGSSYEQYF. CDR3 nucleotides: TGTGCCATCAGCCCGGGGGGGAGCTCCTACGAGCAGTACTTC.

The chain recombines TRBV20-1 with TRBJ2-5, with D maybe TRBD2 (6 bases). Germline-derived CDR1 and CDR2 are DFQATT and SNEGSKA (reference sequence). Trimming removed 0 bases at V and 2 bases at J, with 13 bases between. CDR3 length: 15 residues. DNA for the CDR3: TGCAGTGCTAGAGATTGGCTAGCGAGGCAAGAGACCCAGTACTTC. Its translation: CSARDWLARQETQYF.

The chain couples TRBV5-6 to TRBJ2-3; 7 bases are shared with TRBD2. This CDR3 region has 15 residues. The trim removed 4 bases at V and 0 bases at J, leaving 5 bases unmatched. Germline V lookup: CDR1 SGHDT, CDR2 YYEEEE. In DNA, the CDR3 is TGTGCCAGCAGCGGGCTAGCGGAGAGCACAGATACGCAGTATTTT. As protein: CASSGLAESTDTQYF.

This chain joins TRBV9 and TRBJ1-3; D uncertain. This CDR3 is 16 amino acids long. Trimming took off 4 bases at V and 0 bases at J, with 14 bases between the two ends. From germline, CDR1 is SGDLS and CDR2 YYNGEE. The CDR3: CASSPSEGGSGNTIYF. The CDR3 bases are TGTGCCAGCAGCCCCAGTGAAGGAGGCTCTGGAAACACCATATATTTT.

Points on this clonotype: This could be a read error, since a much larger clone is one nucleotide away. The chain carries TRBV20-1 and TRBJ2-3, with TRBD1 identical over 9 bases. The CDR3 runs 15 residues. V was clipped by 1 base and J by 2 bases; unmatched bases: 4. Germline CDR1 and CDR2: DFQATT and SNEGSKA (reference sequence). The CDR3 DNA is TGCAGTGCTAGAGGCGGGACAGGGAACACAGATACGCAGTATTTT. Translated, it gives CSARGGTGNTDTQYF.

This clonotype was recorded many times. The rearrangement joins TRBV24-1 to TRBJ2-3; 7 bases are shared with TRBD1. This CDR3 contains 13 residues. The trim removed 6 bases at V and 6 bases at J, leaving 5 bases unmatched. Germline CDR1 and CDR2: KGHDR and SFDVKD. CDR3 sequence: CATSSTGVDTQYF. DNA for the CDR3: TGTGCCACCAGTTCAACAGGGGTTGATACGCAGTATTTT.

The chain recombines TRBV6-5 with TRBJ1-5; 10 bases are shared with TRBD1. The V segment lost 5 bases and the J segment 6 bases; nucleotides outside the gene matches: 7. This CDR3 spans 15 amino acids. CDR1 MNHEY and CDR2 SVGAGI come from the germline V gene. For the CDR3, the DNA is TGTGCCAGCAGTCCCGACAGGGGGCAGGTTCAGCCCCAGCATTTT. Translation gives CASSPDRGQVQPQHF.

This rearrangement joins TRBV7-2 to TRBJ2-1; D is unresolved. CDR3 length equals 13 residues. V dropped 5 bases and J dropped 7 bases, with 12 bases sitting between them. Germline loops: CDR1 SGHTA, CDR2 FQGNSA. This CDR3 reads CASSGVGGNEQFF. CDR3 nucleotides: TGTGCCAGCAGCGGAGTAGGCGGAAATGAGCAGTTCTTC.

This clonotype came up many times. J is TRBJ2-7 and V is TRBV6-2 or TRBV6-3, with no clear D. With 7 bases removed from V and 2 bases from J, the gap between germline ends came to 15 bases. The germline CDR1 and CDR2 sequences are MNHEY and SVGEGT. The CDR3 is made up of 14 amino acids. DNA for the CDR3: TGTGCCAGCACCCAGTACGTTCAAGCCTACGAGCAGTACTTC. Its translation: CASTQYVQAYEQYF.

This chain joins TRBV13 and TRBJ2-3; TRBD2 agrees at 10 bases. Germline lookup yields CDR1 PRHDT and CDR2 FYEKMQ (reference sequence). Trimming removed 3 bases from V and 8 bases from J; junction bases left unmatched: 8. This CDR3 spans 15 amino acids. Here the CDR3 DNA reads TGTGCCAGCAGCTTGGGTCTAGCGGGGGTCGGTACGCAGTATTTT. It is translated as CASSLGLAGVGTQYF.

This clonotype was detected once. A single base separates this from a much larger clone, so it may be a read error. This chain uses TRBV12-3 or TRBV12-4 with TRBJ2-1, with D tentatively TRBD2 (7 bases). V shed 0 bases and J shed 5 bases, with 11 bases lying between them. The CDR3 totals 15 residues. The CDR3 protein is CASSLAGGPDNEQFF. CDR3 sequence (DNA): TGTGCCAGCAGTTTAGCGGGGGGGCCAGACAATGAGCAGTTCTTC.

The J gene is TRBJ2-2, the V gene TRBV4-1; D gene ambiguous. The CDR3 loop spans 15 amino acids. Per germline, CDR1 MGHRA and CDR2 YSYEKL. V lost 0 bases and J 2 bases, leaving 7 bases between the germline ends. CDR3 DNA sequence: TGCGCCAGCAGCCAAGACAGTCTCAACACCGGGGAGCTGTTTTTT. Its protein product is CASSQDSLNTGELFF.

The sample holds one count of this clonotype. The chain combines TRBV7-2 with TRBJ2-5, with D possibly matching TRBD2 (7 bases). The J call may be mistaken, given a closer DNA end match to TRBJ2-4. This CDR3 has 18 amino acids. Germline CDR1 SGHTA, CDR2 FQGNSA. CDR3 residues: CASSLGGGALLAKNIQYF. The DNA of the CDR3 is TGTGCCAGCAGCTTAGGTGGGGGGGCACTCTTAGCCAAAAACATTCAGTACTTC.

This clonotype was picked up a small number of times. The chain joins TRBV2 to TRBJ1-2, with D maybe TRBD1 (5 bases). Trimming pared 5 bases from V and 3 bases from J, leaving 19 bases between. Germline V CDR1 and CDR2: SNHLY, FYNNEI. CDR3 length: 16 amino acids. For the CDR3, the DNA is TGTGCCAGCAGTTCGACAGAGACCCAATCCTACTATGGCTACACCTTC. Translated: CASSSTETQSYYGYTF.

V is TRBV25-1 and J is TRBJ1-4, with D hard to call. From germline, CDR1 is MGHDK and CDR2 SYGVNS. The CDR3 spans 15 residues. V shed 3 bases and J shed 6 bases, with 14 bases lying between them. CDR3 coding DNA: TGTGCCAGCAGTGATGCATCGAATAAATATGAAAAACTGTTTTTT. Residues: CASSDASNKYEKLFF. The whole variable domain, remainder taken from reference TRBV25-1 and TRBJ1-4, is EADIYQTPRYLVIGTGKKITLECSQTMGHDKMYWYQQDPGMELHLIHYSYGVNSTEKGDLSSESTVSRIRTEHFPLTLESARPSHTSQYLCASSDASNKYEKLFFGSGTQLSVL.

This clonotype was seen only once. The chain links TRBV30 to TRBJ1-4; D gene unclear. The CDR3 runs to 13 residues. CDR1 is GTSNPN, CDR2 SVGIG, per germline (reference sequence). With 0 bases removed from V and 8 bases from J, the gap between germline ends came to 10 bases. The CDR3 is CAWSVQYEEKLFF. The CDR3 DNA is TGTGCCTGGAGTGTACAGTATGAGGAAAAACTGTTTTTT.

This rearrangement joins TRBV7-2 to TRBJ1-1; 12 bases are a match to TRBD1. Germline V gene lookup returns CDR1 SGHTA and CDR2 FQGNSA. The CDR3 covers 16 residues. V lost 1 base to trimming and J lost 5 bases; unmatched junction nucleotides: 5. The CDR3, as DNA: TGTGCCAGCAGCTTAGTAGGGACAGGGGGCGGGACTGAAGCTTTCTTT. It translates to CASSLVGTGGGTEAFF.

V is TRBV3-1 and J is TRBJ2-5; D perhaps matches TRBD2 (5 bases). The CDR3 covers 13 residues. V lost 4 bases, J lost 4 bases, and 10 bases lay in between. Germline V lookup: CDR1 LGHDT, CDR2 YNNKEL (reference sequence). Here the CDR3 reads CASSLELAETQYF. The CDR3 bases are TGTGCCAGCAGCCTAGAGCTAGCAGAGACCCAGTACTTC.

The chain has TRBV29-1 and TRBJ1-1; no clear D. Germline V CDR1 and CDR2: SQVTM, ANQGSEA. CDR3 length: 13 amino acids. V dropped 3 bases and J dropped 1 base, with 9 bases sitting between them. CDR3 nucleotide sequence: TGCAGCGTTGAGGCACAGACGAACACTGAAGCTTTCTTT. Translation gives CSVEAQTNTEAFF. Filled out from reference TRBV29-1 and TRBJ1-1, the complete variable domain reads SAVISQKPSRDICQRGTSLTIQCQVDSQVTMMFWYRQQPGQSLTLIATANQGSEATYESGFVIDKFPISRPNLTFSTLTVSNMSPEDSSIYLCSVEAQTNTEAFFGQGTRLTVV.

The chain is built from TRBV9 and TRBJ2-1, with 8 bases matching TRBD2. Trimming removed 0 bases from V and 2 bases from J; junction bases left unmatched: 4. The germline gives CDR1 SGDLS, CDR2 YYNGEE. The CDR3 runs to 16 residues. DNA of the CDR3: TGTGCCAGCAGCGTAGTCCCCGGGGGGGCCTACAATGAGCAGTTCTTC. It specifies CASSVVPGGAYNEQFF.

The CDR3 nucleotides read TGTGCCAGCAGTTTAGGGGCAGGGGACTATGGCTACACCTTC. Translated: CASSLGAGDYGYTF. V gene TRBV12-3 or TRBV12-4 combines with J gene TRBJ1-2, with D perhaps matching TRBD1 (6 bases). V shed 1 base and J shed 3 bases, with 9 bases lying between them. The CDR3 is 14 residues long.

The rearrangement links TRBV21-1 to TRBJ2-7. TRBV21-1 counts as a pseudogene. The CDR3 is 13 residues long. The CDR3 loop reads CASSKELVHEQYF. DNA of the CDR3: TGTGCCAGCAGCAAAGAATTGGTCCACGAGCAGTACTTC.